This TCR beta chain came from a study of T cells of healthy individuals. Germline values: CDR1 DFQATT, CDR2 SNEGSKA (reference sequence). The V gene lost 1 base and the J gene lost 1 base, with 8 bases spanning the gap. The CDR3 loop spans 13 amino acids. TCRdb re-analysed the 5' RACE reads in MiXCR, keeping a single row per CDR3 protein. The sample consists of 75,000 to 95,000 distinct CDR3 sequences, approximately 5.4% of them appearing once. V gene TRBV20-1 combines with J gene TRBJ2-7; D is undetermined. This sequence originates from a female donor in good health. This CDR3 is CSARGLQSYEQYF. The CDR3, as DNA: TGCAGTGCTAGAGGCCTCCAATCCTACGAGCAGTACTTC.